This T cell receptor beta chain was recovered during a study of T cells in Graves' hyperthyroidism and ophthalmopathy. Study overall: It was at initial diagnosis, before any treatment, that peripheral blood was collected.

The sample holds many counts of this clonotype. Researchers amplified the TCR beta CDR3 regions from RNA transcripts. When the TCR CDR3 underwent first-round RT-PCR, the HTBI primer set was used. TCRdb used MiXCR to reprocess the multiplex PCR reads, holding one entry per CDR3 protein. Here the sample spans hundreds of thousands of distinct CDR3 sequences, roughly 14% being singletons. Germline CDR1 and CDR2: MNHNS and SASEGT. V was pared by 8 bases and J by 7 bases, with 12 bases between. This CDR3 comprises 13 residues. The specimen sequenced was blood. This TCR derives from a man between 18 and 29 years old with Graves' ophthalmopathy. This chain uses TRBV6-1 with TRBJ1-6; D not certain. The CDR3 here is CASRQALNSPLHF. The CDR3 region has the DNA TGTGCCAGCCGTCAGGCCTTGAATTCACCCCTCCACTTT.